This record looks at one T cell receptor (beta chain) sequence and its context. The sample is drawn from a study of low-dose radiotherapy and immunotherapy resistance in tumors. The length of the CDR3 is 20 residues. Per the germline V gene, CDR1 is SGHRS and CDR2 is YFSETQ. Unmatched junction bases numbered 16, after V lost 4 bases and J lost 0 bases. As for time point: before trial treatment. TCRs underwent around 18 PCR cycles of amplification with a constant-region primer and V-primer adapter. TCRdb called the reads again in MiXCR, with one record for every CDR3 protein. The table lists about 46,000 distinct CDR3 sequences, 10% to 15% of them singletons.

Sequencing was performed on PBMCs, taken before treatment. The chain employs TRBV5-1 and TRBJ2-4; 10 bases are a match to TRBD1. This receptor was identified in a female donor with ovarian cancer. The CDR3 region is CASSAGSGTGEAGAKNIQYF. CDR3 nucleotide sequence: TGCGCCAGCAGCGCCGGATCCGGGACAGGGGAGGCGGGAGCCAAAAACATTCAGTACTTC.